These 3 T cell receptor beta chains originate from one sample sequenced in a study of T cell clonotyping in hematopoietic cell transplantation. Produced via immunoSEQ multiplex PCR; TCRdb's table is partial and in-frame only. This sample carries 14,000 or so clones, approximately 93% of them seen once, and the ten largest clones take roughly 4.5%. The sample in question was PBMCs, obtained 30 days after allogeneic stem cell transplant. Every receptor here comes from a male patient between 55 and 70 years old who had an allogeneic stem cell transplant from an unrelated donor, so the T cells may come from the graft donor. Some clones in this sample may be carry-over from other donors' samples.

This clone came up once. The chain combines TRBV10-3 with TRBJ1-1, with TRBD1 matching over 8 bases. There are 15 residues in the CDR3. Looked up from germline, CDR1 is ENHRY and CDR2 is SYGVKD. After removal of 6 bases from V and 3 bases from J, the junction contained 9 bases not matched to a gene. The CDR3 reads CAISPSDRVDTEAFF. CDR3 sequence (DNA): TGTGCCATCAGCCCTTCGGACAGGGTCGACACTGAAGCTTTCTTT.

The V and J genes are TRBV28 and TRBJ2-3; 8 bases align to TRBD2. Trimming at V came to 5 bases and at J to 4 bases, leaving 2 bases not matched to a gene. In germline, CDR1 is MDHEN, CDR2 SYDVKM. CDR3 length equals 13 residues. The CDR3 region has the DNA TGTGCCAGCAGTACCGGGGGGGCAGATACGCAGTATTTT. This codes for CASSTGGADTQYF. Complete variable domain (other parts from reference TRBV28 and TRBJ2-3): DVKVTQSSRYLVKRTGEKVFLECVQDMDHENMFWYRQDPGLGLRLIYFSYDVKMKEKGDIPEGYSVSREKKERFSLILESASTNQTSMYLCASSTGGADTQYFGPGTRLTVL.

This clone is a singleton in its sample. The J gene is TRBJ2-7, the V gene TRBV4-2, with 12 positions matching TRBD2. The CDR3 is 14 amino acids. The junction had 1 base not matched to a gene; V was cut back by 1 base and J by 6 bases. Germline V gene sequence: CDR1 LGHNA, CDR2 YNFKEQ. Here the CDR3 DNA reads TGTGCCAGCAGCCAAGCGACTAGCGGGGGCGAGCAGTACTTC. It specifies CASSQATSGGEQYF.